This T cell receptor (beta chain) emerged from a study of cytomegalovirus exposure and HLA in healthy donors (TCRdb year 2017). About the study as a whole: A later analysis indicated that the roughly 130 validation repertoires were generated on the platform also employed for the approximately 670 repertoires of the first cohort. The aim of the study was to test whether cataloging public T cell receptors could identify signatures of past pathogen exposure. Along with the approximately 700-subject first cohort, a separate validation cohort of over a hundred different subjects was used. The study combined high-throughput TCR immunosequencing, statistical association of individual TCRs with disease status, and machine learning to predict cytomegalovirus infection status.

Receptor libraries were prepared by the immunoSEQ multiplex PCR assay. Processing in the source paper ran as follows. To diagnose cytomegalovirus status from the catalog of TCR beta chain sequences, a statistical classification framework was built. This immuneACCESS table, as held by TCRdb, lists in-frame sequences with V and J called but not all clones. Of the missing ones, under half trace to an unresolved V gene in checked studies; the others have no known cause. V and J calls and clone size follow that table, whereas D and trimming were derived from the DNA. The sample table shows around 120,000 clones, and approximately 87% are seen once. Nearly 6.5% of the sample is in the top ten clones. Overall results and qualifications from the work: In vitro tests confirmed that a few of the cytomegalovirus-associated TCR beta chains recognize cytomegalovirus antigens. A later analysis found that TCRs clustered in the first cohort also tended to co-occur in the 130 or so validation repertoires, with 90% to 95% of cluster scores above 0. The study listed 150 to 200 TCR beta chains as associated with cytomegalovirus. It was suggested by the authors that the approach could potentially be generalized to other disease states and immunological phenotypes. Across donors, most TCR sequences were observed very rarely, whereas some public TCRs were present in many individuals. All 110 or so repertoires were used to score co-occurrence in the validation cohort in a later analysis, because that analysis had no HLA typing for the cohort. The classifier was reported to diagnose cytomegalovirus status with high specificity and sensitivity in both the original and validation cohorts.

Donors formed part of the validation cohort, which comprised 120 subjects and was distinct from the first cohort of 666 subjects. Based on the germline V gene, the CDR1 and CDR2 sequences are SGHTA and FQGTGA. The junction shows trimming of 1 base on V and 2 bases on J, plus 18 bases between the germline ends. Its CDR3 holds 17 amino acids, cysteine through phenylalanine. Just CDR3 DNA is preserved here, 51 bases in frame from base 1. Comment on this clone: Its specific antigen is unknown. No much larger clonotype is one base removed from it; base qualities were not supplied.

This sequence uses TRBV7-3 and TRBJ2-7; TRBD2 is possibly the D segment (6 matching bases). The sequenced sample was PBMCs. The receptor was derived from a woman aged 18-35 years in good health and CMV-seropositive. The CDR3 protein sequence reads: CASSLKRAAALTYEQYF. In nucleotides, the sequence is TGTGCCAGCAGCTTAAAGCGGGCAGCGGCACTTACCTACGAGCAGTACTTC.